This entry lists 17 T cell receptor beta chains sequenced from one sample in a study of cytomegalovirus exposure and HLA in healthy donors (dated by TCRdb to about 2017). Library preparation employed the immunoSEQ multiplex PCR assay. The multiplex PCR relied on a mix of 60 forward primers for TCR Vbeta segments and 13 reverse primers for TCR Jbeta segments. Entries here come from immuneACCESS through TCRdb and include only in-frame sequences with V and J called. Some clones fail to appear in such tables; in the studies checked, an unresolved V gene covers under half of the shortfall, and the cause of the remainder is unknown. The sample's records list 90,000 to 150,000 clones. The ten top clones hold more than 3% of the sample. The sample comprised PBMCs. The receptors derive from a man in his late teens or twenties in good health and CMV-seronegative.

CDR3 residues: CASSSGTGGLFSNQPQHF. CDR3 DNA: TGTGCCAGCAGTTCCGGGACAGGGGGCCTCTTTAGCAATCAGCCCCAGCATTTT. This sequence joins TRBV28 and TRBJ1-5; 12 nucleotides line up with TRBD1. The junction had 7 bases not matched to a gene; V was cut back by 4 bases and J by 0 bases. Germline CDR1 reads MDHEN; CDR2 reads SYDVKM. This CDR3 contains 18 residues.

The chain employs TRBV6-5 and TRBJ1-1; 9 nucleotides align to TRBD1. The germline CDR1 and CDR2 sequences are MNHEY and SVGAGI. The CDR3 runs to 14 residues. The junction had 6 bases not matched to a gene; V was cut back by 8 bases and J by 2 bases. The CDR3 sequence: CASGQGPYNTEAFF. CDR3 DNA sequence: TGTGCCAGCGGACAGGGGCCTTATAACACTGAAGCTTTCTTT.

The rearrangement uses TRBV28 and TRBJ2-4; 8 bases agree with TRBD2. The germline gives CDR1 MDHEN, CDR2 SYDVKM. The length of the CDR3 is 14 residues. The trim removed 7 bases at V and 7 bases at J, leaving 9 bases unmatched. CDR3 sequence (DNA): TGTGCCAGCACGCCACCAGCGGGAGCGAACATTCAGTACTTC. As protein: CASTPPAGANIQYF.

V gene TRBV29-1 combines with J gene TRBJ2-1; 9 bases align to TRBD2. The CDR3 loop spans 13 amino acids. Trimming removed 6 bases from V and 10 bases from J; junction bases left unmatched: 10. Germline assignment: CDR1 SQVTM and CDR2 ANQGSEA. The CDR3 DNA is TGCAGCGTCGGGGCGGGGGGGCTATGGGAGCAGTTCTTC. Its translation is CSVGAGGLWEQFF.

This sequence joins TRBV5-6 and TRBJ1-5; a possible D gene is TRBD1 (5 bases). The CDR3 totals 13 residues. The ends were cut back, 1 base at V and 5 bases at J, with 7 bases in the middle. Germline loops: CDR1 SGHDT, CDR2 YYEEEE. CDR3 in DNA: TGTGCCAGCAGCTTGAGCAGGGATCAGCCCCAGCATTTT. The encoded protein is CASSLSRDQPQHF.

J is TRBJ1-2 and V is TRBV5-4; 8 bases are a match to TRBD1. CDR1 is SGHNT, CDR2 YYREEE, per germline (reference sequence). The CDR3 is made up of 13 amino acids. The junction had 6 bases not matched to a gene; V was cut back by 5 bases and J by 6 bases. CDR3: CASSYDRGNGYTF. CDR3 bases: TGTGCCAGCAGTTACGACAGGGGCAATGGCTACACCTTC.

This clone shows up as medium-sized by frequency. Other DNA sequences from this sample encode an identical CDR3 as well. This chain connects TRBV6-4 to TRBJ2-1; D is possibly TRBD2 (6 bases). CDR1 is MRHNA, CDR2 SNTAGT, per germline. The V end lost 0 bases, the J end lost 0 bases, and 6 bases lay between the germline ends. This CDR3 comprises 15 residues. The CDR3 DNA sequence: TGTGCCAGCAGTGACTCTAGCGGCTCCTACAATGAGCAGTTCTTC. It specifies CASSDSSGSYNEQFF.

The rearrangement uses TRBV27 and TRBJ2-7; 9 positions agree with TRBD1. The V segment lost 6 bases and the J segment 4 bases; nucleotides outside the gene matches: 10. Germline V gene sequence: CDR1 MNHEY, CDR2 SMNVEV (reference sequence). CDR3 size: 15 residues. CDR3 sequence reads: CASSLGGQGSYEQYF. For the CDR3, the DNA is TGTGCCAGCAGCCTAGGGGGACAGGGTTCGTACGAGCAGTACTTC.

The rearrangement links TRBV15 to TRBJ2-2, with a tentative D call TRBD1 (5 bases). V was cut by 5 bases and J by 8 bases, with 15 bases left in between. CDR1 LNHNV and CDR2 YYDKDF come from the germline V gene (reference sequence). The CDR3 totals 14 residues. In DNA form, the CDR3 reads TGTGCCACCAGCTTACAGCAGGGCCGGGGGGAGCTGTTTTTT. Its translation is CATSLQQGRGELFF.

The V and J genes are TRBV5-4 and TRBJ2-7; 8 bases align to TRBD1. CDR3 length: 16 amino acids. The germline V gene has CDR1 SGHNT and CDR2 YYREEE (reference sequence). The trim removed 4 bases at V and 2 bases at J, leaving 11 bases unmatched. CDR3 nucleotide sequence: TGTGCCAGCAGCCTCCCAACCGGGACAGGTACCTACGAGCAGTACTTC. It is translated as CASSLPTGTGTYEQYF.

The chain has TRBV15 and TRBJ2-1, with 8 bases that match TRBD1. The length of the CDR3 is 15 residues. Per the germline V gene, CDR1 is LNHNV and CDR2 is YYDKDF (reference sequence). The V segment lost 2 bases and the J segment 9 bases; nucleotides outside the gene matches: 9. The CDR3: CATSRRTGGGGEQFF. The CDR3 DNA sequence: TGTGCCACCAGCAGACGAACAGGGGGTGGAGGTGAGCAGTTCTTC.

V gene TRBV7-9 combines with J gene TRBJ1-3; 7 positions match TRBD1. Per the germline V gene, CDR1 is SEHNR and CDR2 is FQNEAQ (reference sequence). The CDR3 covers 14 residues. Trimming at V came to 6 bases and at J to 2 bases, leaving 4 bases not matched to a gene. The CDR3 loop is CASRRDSAGNTIYF. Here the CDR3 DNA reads TGTGCCAGCAGACGGGACAGTGCTGGAAACACCATATATTTT.

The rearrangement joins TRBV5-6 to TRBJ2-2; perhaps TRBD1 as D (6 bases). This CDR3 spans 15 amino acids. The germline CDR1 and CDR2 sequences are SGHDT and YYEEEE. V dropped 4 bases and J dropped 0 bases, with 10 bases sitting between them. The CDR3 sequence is CASSTGTPNTGELFF. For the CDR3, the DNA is TGTGCCAGCAGCACCGGGACACCGAACACCGGGGAGCTGTTTTTT.

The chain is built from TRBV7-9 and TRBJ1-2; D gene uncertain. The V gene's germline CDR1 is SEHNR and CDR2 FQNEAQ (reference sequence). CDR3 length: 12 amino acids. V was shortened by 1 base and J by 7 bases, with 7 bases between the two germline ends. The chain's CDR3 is CASSLERGGYTF. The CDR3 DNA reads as TGTGCCAGCAGCTTAGAACGGGGTGGCTACACCTTC.

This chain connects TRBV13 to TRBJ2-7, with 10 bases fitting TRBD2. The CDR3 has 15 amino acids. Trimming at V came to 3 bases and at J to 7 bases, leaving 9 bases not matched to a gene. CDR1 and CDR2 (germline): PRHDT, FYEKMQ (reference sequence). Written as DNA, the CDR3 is TGTGCCAGCAGCTTGGCGCTAGCGGGGGTAAGAGAGCAGTACTTC. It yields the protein CASSLALAGVREQYF.

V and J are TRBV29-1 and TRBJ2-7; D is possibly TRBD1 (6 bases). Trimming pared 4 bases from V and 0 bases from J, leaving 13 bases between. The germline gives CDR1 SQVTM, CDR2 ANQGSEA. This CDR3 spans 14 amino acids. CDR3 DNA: TGCAGCGTTGTGGGTCAGGGGATCTCCTACGAGCAGTACTTC. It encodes CSVVGQGISYEQYF.

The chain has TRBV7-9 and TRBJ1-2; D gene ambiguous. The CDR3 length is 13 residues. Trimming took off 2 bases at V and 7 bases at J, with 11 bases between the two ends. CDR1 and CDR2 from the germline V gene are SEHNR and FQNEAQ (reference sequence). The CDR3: CASSLSREGGYTF. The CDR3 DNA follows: TGTGCCAGCAGCTTATCAAGGGAGGGTGGCTACACCTTC.